The next 21 T cell receptor beta chains were all read from a single sample in a study of T-cell memory formation after mild COVID-19 (dated by TCRdb to about 2021). Library method: 5' RACE. The run used an Illumina NovaSeq 6000. TCRdb passed the public sequencing reads through fastp at Q25 and MiXCR, retaining productive beta sequences. Identical CDR3 protein sequences are pooled into one entry, listed with their most common genes and DNA. Recorded for this sample are 430,000 or so distinct CDR3 sequences; around 25% of them occurred a single time. Around 12% of the sample comes from the top ten. Sequencing was performed on PBMCs or a T cell subset sorted from them (not recorded which). The receptors derive from an adult woman who had mild COVID-19 (a few samples of this study predate the infection). The sample titles of this study are shuffled in the database, so cell type and time point are left out; the donor was told from shared clones.

The chain employs TRBV5-1 and TRBJ1-2, with a tentative D call TRBD1 (6 bases). V gave up 4 bases and J gave up 4 bases, with 20 bases separating them. Per germline, CDR1 SGHRS and CDR2 YFSETQ. There are 16 residues in the CDR3. The CDR3 sequence: CASSNQQGWEIYGYTF. CDR3 sequence (DNA): TGCGCCAGCAGCAACCAACAGGGTTGGGAGATCTATGGCTACACCTTC.

This clonotype was seen a handful of times. The genes are TRBV5-1 and TRBJ1-2, with D uncertain. Deletions cut 0 bases from V and 7 bases from J, with 10 bases between. CDR1 is SGHRS, CDR2 YFSETQ, per germline. The CDR3 sequence is 13 residues long. CDR3 amino acids: CASSLGAMGGYTF. The CDR3 DNA reads as TGCGCCAGCAGCTTGGGCGCAATGGGTGGCTACACCTTC.

The chain joins TRBV2 to TRBJ1-2; D might be TRBD1 (6 bases). CDR3 size: 13 residues. The V gene's germline CDR1 is SNHLY and CDR2 FYNNEI. Trimming left V 2 bases short and J 5 bases short, with 9 bases between. CDR3 protein: CASSERDKYGYTF. CDR3 in DNA: TGTGCCAGCAGTGAACGGGACAAGTATGGCTACACCTTC.

The chain has TRBV21-1 and TRBJ2-2. TRBV21-1 is given as a pseudogene. The CDR3 length is 18 residues. This CDR3 is CASSKDLGTQWGTGELFF. DNA of the CDR3: TGTGCCAGCAGCAAAGACTTGGGAACCCAATGGGGAACCGGGGAGCTGTTTTTT.

The V gene is TRBV12-3 or TRBV12-4, the J gene TRBJ2-7; 13 bases line up with TRBD2. CDR3 length: 13 amino acids. V shed 6 bases and J 9 bases; nucleotides not matched to a gene: 5. The CDR3 nucleotides read TGTGCCAGCAGCGGACTAGCGGGAGCTTGGCAGTACTTC. This sequence encodes CASSGLAGAWQYF.

This clonotype came up many times. The V call is TRBV7-9, the J call TRBJ2-3; D uncertain. Germline loops: CDR1 SEHNR, CDR2 FQNEAQ (reference sequence). V was pared by 6 bases and J by 4 bases, with 8 bases between. The CDR3 consists of 12 residues. Here the CDR3 reads CASSRQPDTQYF. The CDR3 DNA is TGTGCCAGCAGTCGGCAACCAGATACGCAGTATTTT. The variable domain in full, completed from reference TRBV7-9 and TRBJ2-3, reads DTGVSQNPRHKITKRGQNVTFRCDPISEHNRLYWYRQTLGQGPEFLTYFQNEAQLEKSRLLSDRFSAERPKGSFSTLEIQRTEQGDSAMYLCASSRQPDTQYFGPGTRLTVL.

V and J are TRBV7-2 and TRBJ2-5; the D is unclear. This CDR3 is 13 amino acids long. V was trimmed by 5 bases and J by 3 bases, leaving 10 bases between them. Looked up from germline, CDR1 is SGHTA and CDR2 is FQGNSA. The DNA of the CDR3 is TGTGCCAGCAGCCCGAACATGAAAGAGACCCAGTACTTC. This translates into CASSPNMKETQYF.

The rearrangement uses TRBV5-4 and TRBJ2-5; TRBD1 agrees at 7 bases. V lost 9 bases and J lost 0; bases outside the gene matches: 5. Germline CDR1 and CDR2: SGHNT and YYREEE (reference sequence). This CDR3 has 13 residues. The CDR3 reads CATLGQDQETQYF. The CDR3 bases are TGTGCCACCCTTGGACAGGACCAAGAGACCCAGTACTTC.

This clonotype appeared a few times. The V gene is TRBV7-2, the J gene TRBJ2-7, with 8 positions matching TRBD2. Trimming took 6 bases from V and 0 from J; bases not matched to a gene: 7. The CDR3 runs 15 residues. From germline, CDR1 is SGHTA and CDR2 FQGNSA. CDR3 coding DNA: TGTGCCAGCAGTTCTAGCGGGTTTAGCTCCTACGAGCAGTACTTC. It is translated as CASSSSGFSSYEQYF.

V usage is TRBV7-9 and J usage is TRBJ1-6; D is undetermined. V lost 2 bases and J lost 11, with 4 bases in between. Germline V gene lookup returns CDR1 SEHNR and CDR2 FQNEAQ (reference sequence). The CDR3 runs 11 residues. The CDR3 DNA follows: TGTGCCAGCAGCTTATCTCCACCCCTCCACTTT. This encodes CASSLSPPLHF.

The chain uses TRBV4-2 and TRBJ1-1; no definite D call. V shed 0 bases and J shed 0 bases, with 5 bases lying between them. The CDR3 consists of 14 residues. CDR1 and CDR2 from the germline V gene are LGHNA and YNFKEQ. CDR3 residues: CASSQDGLNTEAFF. In DNA form, the CDR3 reads TGTGCCAGCAGCCAAGATGGTTTGAACACTGAAGCTTTCTTT.

This clonotype was observed at least ten times. The rearrangement links TRBV7-2 to TRBJ2-5; D uncertain. Trimming removed 5 bases at V and 5 bases at J, with 12 bases between. Germline-derived CDR1 and CDR2 are SGHTA and FQGNSA. This CDR3 comprises 13 residues. Written as DNA, the CDR3 is TGTGCCAGCAGCCCGGGTCGCCGGGAGACCCAGTACTTC. This codes for CASSPGRRETQYF. The variable domain in full, with the rest retrieved from reference TRBV7-2 and TRBJ2-5, is GAGVSQSPSNKVTEKGKDVELRCDPISGHTALYWYRQSLGQGLEFLIYFQGNSAPDKSGLPSDRFSAERTGGSVSTLTIQRTQQEDSAVYLCASSPGRRETQYFGPGTRLLVL.

Only a few counts were recorded for this clonotype. The V and J genes are TRBV6-2 or TRBV6-3 and TRBJ2-1; D could derive from TRBD1 or TRBD2 (5 bases each). The V and J ends lost 4 bases and 6 bases respectively, with 19 bases between them. Germline V gene data show CDR1 as MNHEY and CDR2 as SVGEGT. This CDR3 is 16 amino acids long. CDR3 bases: TGTGCCAGCAGTTGGGGGTGGGGAACCATGGCCAATGAGCAGTTCTTC. Translating gives CASSWGWGTMANEQFF.

This clonotype turned up a few times. The chain has TRBV12-3 or TRBV12-4 and TRBJ1-1, with a tentative D call TRBD1 (6 bases). The CDR3 sequence is 19 residues long. Trimming cost V 5 bases and J 3 bases, with 28 bases left between them. This CDR3 reads CASSQYWMRDQGLDTEAFF. CDR3 coding DNA: TGTGCCAGCAGTCAATATTGGATGCGGGATCAGGGGCTCGACACTGAAGCTTTCTTT.

This clonotype was recorded a few times. The chain carries TRBV4-1 and TRBJ2-2; TRBD1 aligns across 7 bases. This CDR3 is built from 14 residues. CDR1 is MGHRA, CDR2 YSYEKL, per germline. Trimming removed 7 bases from V and 6 bases from J; junction bases left unmatched: 8. The CDR3 DNA reads TGCGCCAGCAACCGAGCAGGGGGAGCCGGGGAGCTGTTTTTT. Translated, it gives CASNRAGGAGELFF.

V gene TRBV7-2 combines with J gene TRBJ2-1; D is perhaps TRBD1 or TRBD2 (5 bases each). Germline V gene data show CDR1 as SGHTA and CDR2 as FQGNSA. The CDR3 loop spans 17 amino acids. Trimming removed 5 bases at V and 0 bases at J, with 17 bases between. The CDR3 DNA is TGTGCCAGCAGCCTCCCTTCGGGGCGGAGCTCCTACAATGAGCAGTTCTTC. Translated, it gives CASSLPSGRSSYNEQFF.

The genes are TRBV5-1 and TRBJ2-6, with D hard to call. CDR1 and CDR2 (germline): SGHRS, YFSETQ. This CDR3 spans 13 amino acids. V lost 6 bases and J 4 bases, leaving 8 bases between the germline ends. The CDR3 DNA reads TGCGCCAGCAACCGGGCGGGGGCCAACGTCCTGACTTTC. As protein: CASNRAGANVLTF.

The sample holds a few counts of this clonotype. CDR3 region: CASSLAVSYTDTQYF. The CDR3 coding sequence is TGCGCCAGCAGCTTGGCCGTGAGCTACACAGATACGCAGTATTTT. This chain uses TRBV5-1 with TRBJ2-3, with D unresolved. The CDR3 contains 15 residues. Looked up from germline, CDR1 is SGHRS and CDR2 is YFSETQ. V was cut by 0 bases and J by 2 bases, with 10 bases left in between.

The chain uses TRBV2 and TRBJ2-7; 7 positions match TRBD1. Germline V lookup: CDR1 SNHLY, CDR2 FYNNEI. Trimming at V came to 7 bases and at J to 7 bases, leaving 10 bases not matched to a gene. The CDR3 totals 13 residues. CDR3 coding DNA: TGTGCCAGCACCCGGGACAGCCCGTGGGAGCAGTACTTC. Translated, it gives CASTRDSPWEQYF. The full variable domain, completed using reference TRBV2 and TRBJ2-7, is EPEVTQTPSHQVTQMGQEVILRCVPISNHLYFYWYRQILGQKVEFLVSFYNNEISEKSEIFDDQFSVERPDGSNFTLKIRSTKLEDSAMYFCASTRDSPWEQYFGPGTRLTVT.

V and J are TRBV7-2 and TRBJ1-5; D is ambiguous. This CDR3 has 14 residues. The V and J ends lost 1 base and 5 bases respectively, with 9 bases between them. Looked up from germline, CDR1 is SGHTA and CDR2 is FQGNSA. CDR3 DNA: TGTGCCAGCAGCTTAGAACAGACTTATCAGCCCCAGCATTTT. Its translation is CASSLEQTYQPQHF.

The chain links TRBV30 to TRBJ2-7; D unclear. Germline V gene data show CDR1 as GTSNPN and CDR2 as SVGIG (reference sequence). Trimming shortened V by 3 bases and J by 2 bases, and 11 bases separated the two germline ends. The CDR3 is 13 residues long. The chain's CDR3 is CAWSNLVPYEQYF. For the CDR3, the DNA is TGTGCCTGGAGCAATTTAGTCCCCTACGAGCAGTACTTC.